This is a list of T cell receptor beta chains from one sample in a study of graft-versus-host responses after intestinal transplantation. Their cognate antigens are unknown. Using immunoSEQ multiplex PCR, the repertoire was profiled, and TCRdb retains in-frame clones only, with some absent. The repertoire has tens of thousands of clones, 90% to 95% of them found once; the top ten carry about 0.4%. The sample here was unstimulated CD4+ T cells sorted from spleen or lymph node cells, taken before transplant. The receptor set was obtained from a human donor who was the organ donor for an intestinal transplant. Both conserved end residues are part of each CDR3. D genes are given only for firm matches. Rows may omit the clone size; those that give it use once, few, many or a size class.

D,V,J,size,DNA,CDR3
NA,TRBV9,TRBJ2-2,NA,TGTGCCAGCAGCGTAGCGGTGGCAGGGGGGACCGGGGAGCTGTTTTTT,CASSVAVAGGTGELFF
NA,TRBV27,TRBJ2-1,NA,TGTGCCAGCAGTTTAGGGCTAGCGCGCCGGTGGAATGAGCAGTTCTTC,CASSLGLARRWNEQFF
NA,TRBV2,TRBJ2-5,NA,TGTGCCAGCAGAATCAAGGAGACCCAGTACTTC,CASRIKETQYF
NA,TRBV27,TRBJ1-1,NA,TGTGCCAGCAGTCCCTTCCCGGGACGGGGGAACACTGAAGCTTTCTTT,CASSPFPGRGNTEAFF
NA,TRBV6-5,TRBJ2-5,once,TGTGCCAGCAGTACTAGGAGAGAGACCCAGTACTTC,CASSTRRETQYF
TRBD1,TRBV5-8,TRBJ2-7,once,TGTGCCAGCAGCTTGGATATGACAGGGGGTCCCTACGAGCAGTACTTC,CASSLDMTGGPYEQYF
NA,TRBV5-1,TRBJ2-2,NA,TGCGCCAGCAGGCTGACCGGGGAGCTGTTTTTT,CASRLTGELFF
NA,TRBV18,TRBJ2-3,NA,TGTGCCAGCTCACCCCGGGACACAGATACGCAGTATTTT,CASSPRDTDTQYF
NA,TRBV4-3,TRBJ2-6,once,TGCGCCAGCAGCCAAAACTGGGGTGACTCTGGGGCCAACGTCCTGACTTTC,CASSQNWGDSGANVLTF
NA,TRBV4-2,TRBJ1-2,NA,TGTGCCAGCAGCTCAGGGTCCAGGGCGCGAGGTAACTATGGCTACACCTTC,CASSSGSRARGNYGYTF
TRBD1,TRBV29-1,TRBJ2-3,once,TGCAGCGTTGTCAGGGGGCAGCGCACAGATACGCAGTATTTT,CSVVRGQRTDTQYF
NA,TRBV7-7,TRBJ2-5,NA,TGTGCTAGCAGCTTAGGGACCCACCAAGAGACCCAGTACTTC,CASSLGTHQETQYF
TRBD1,TRBV7-9,TRBJ1-4,once,TGTGCCAGCAGCTTGCGACAGGGGACAACTAATGAAAAACTGTTTTTT,CASSLRQGTTNEKLFF
TRBD1,TRBV7-2,TRBJ2-2,once,TGTGCCAGCAGCTTCACCGGGACAGAGGTCGGGGAGCTGTTTTTT,CASSFTGTEVGELFF
NA,TRBV5-4,TRBJ2-3,NA,TGTGCCAGCAGCTTGAACAGGGAGGATACGCAGTATTTT,CASSLNREDTQYF
NA,TRBV27,TRBJ1-2,NA,TGTGCCAGCAGATATAAGACGGGACCCTATGGCTACACCTTC,CASRYKTGPYGYTF
TRBD2,TRBV19,TRBJ2-3,NA,TGTGCCAGTAGTATGCTTCTAGCGGGGGGATCAGATACGCAGTATTTT,CASSMLLAGGSDTQYF
NA,TRBV19,TRBJ2-1,once,TGTGCCAGTAGTATGGAGCGGCCTAGGTACAATGAGCAGTTCTTC,CASSMERPRYNEQFF
NA,TRBV18,TRBJ2-3,NA,TGTGCCAGCTCACCAGAACTATTTAGCACAGATACGCAGTATTTT,CASSPELFSTDTQYF
TRBD2,TRBV5-5,TRBJ2-3,NA,TGTGCCAGCAGCTTGACTAGCGGGGGGGCGACAGATACGCAGTATTTT,CASSLTSGGATDTQYF
NA,TRBV7-3,TRBJ2-1,once,TGTGCCAGCAGCTTAGGGGTAGGCCCGAATGAGCAGTTCTTC,CASSLGVGPNEQFF
TRBD1,TRBV18,TRBJ1-2,once,TGTGCCAGCTCACTCGACAGGGGTGGCTACACCTTC,CASSLDRGGYTF
NA,TRBV27,TRBJ2-4,NA,TGTGCCAGCAGTTTAGGCCTAGCCAAAAACATTCAGTACTTC,CASSLGLAKNIQYF
NA,TRBV6-5,TRBJ2-3,NA,TGTGCCAGCAGTTACTCAAGACAGGATACGCAGTATTTT,CASSYSRQDTQYF
NA,TRBV7-9,TRBJ2-7,NA,TGTGCCAGCAGCTTAGCGCATGGGGGTAAGGCCTACGAGCAGTACTTC,CASSLAHGGKAYEQYF
NA,TRBV30,TRBJ1-1,NA,TGTGCCTGGAGTGTACTTGTGGGAACCACTGAAGCTTTCTTT,CAWSVLVGTTEAFF
NA,TRBV5-5,TRBJ2-7,NA,TGTGCCAGCAGCTTGGCAGCCCGCATAAACTACGAGCAGTACTTC,CASSLAARINYEQYF
NA,TRBV5-6,TRBJ2-7,NA,TGTGCCAGCAGCTTGGCGGAGTACGAGCAGTACTTC,CASSLAEYEQYF
NA,TRBV6-6,TRBJ1-5,once,TGTGCCAGCAGAAACCAGGGAAGCAATCAGCCCCAGCATTTT,CASRNQGSNQPQHF
TRBD1,TRBV10-2,TRBJ2-7,NA,TGCGCCAGCAGTGACCCTTTTGGACAGGGGACCTACGAGCAGTACTTC,CASSDPFGQGTYEQYF
TRBD1,TRBV18,TRBJ2-7,NA,TGTGCCAGCTCACCGATTAGGGGGCCCAACTACGAGCAGTACTTC,CASSPIRGPNYEQYF
NA,TRBV18,TRBJ2-7,NA,TGTGCCAGCTCCTTCGGGGACACCTACGAGCAGTACTTC,CASSFGDTYEQYF
NA,TRBV7-2,TRBJ2-3,NA,TGTGCCAGCAGCCAGACTATCACAGATACGCAGTATTTT,CASSQTITDTQYF
NA,TRBV5-6,TRBJ2-7,NA,TGTGCCAGCAGTCTCAGTGGTTACGAGCAGTACTTC,CASSLSGYEQYF
TRBD2,TRBV2,TRBJ2-3,NA,TGTGCCAGCAGTGAGGGACTAGCGGGGGGGCCACTAATCACAGATACGCAGTATTTT,CASSEGLAGGPLITDTQYF
NA,TRBV7-2,TRBJ1-1,NA,TGCGCCAGCAGCGACAACACTGAAGCTTTCTTT,CASSDNTEAFF
NA,TRBV21-1,TRBJ1-3,NA,TGTGCCAGCAGCAAAGGGACGACAGGGTCCTCTGGAAACACCATATATTTT,CASSKGTTGSSGNTIYF
TRBD1,TRBV18,TRBJ1-2,NA,TGTGCCAGCTCACCGACCGGGACAGGGCTGCATGGCTACACCTTC,CASSPTGTGLHGYTF
TRBD2,TRBV10-3,TRBJ2-3,NA,TGTGCCATCAGTGAGGAGCCTAGCGGTCATACGCAGTATTTT,CAISEEPSGHTQYF
TRBD2,TRBV27,TRBJ2-5,NA,TGTGCCAGCAGTTGGACTAGCGGGGGGGGCGAGACCCAGTACTTC,CASSWTSGGGETQYF
TRBD1,TRBV7-3,TRBJ1-1,NA,TGTGCCAGCAGCTTGCAGGGGGCGAACACTGAAGCTTTCTTT,CASSLQGANTEAFF
NA,TRBV6-6,TRBJ1-3,NA,TGTGCCAGCAGTCAATACGGGGGAAACACCATATACTTT,CASSQYGGNTIYF
NA,TRBV5-5,TRBJ2-5,NA,TGTGCCAGCAGCTCCCTCCGGGAGACCCAGTACTTC,CASSSLRETQYF
TRBD1,TRBV19,TRBJ1-4,NA,TGTGCCAGTAGTATCACAGGGGCGGGGGAAAAACTGTTTTTT,CASSITGAGEKLFF
NA,TRBV4-3,TRBJ2-1,NA,TGCGCCAGCAGCCAAGGATCGGGCTCTAGCTCCTACAATGAGCAGTTCTTC,CASSQGSGSSSYNEQFF
NA,TRBV7-3,TRBJ2-5,NA,TGTGCCAGCAGCTTAACAGGGGGAGAGACCCAGTACTTC,CASSLTGGETQYF
TRBD2,TRBV10-3,TRBJ2-2,NA,TGTGCCATCAAACTCAGCGGGGGGACCGGGGAGCTGTTTTTT,CAIKLSGGTGELFF
NA,TRBV7-9,TRBJ1-2,NA,TGTGCCACCATTCAAGTCGGGGGCGAAGGCGGCTACACCTTC,CATIQVGGEGGYTF
TRBD1,TRBV7-8,TRBJ2-7,few,TGTGCCAGCAGCTTAGGGGGGGGACAGGGGTACACGCGGGGCGAGCAGTACTTC,CASSLGGGQGYTRGEQYF
TRBD1,TRBV4-1,TRBJ1-2,NA,TGCGCCAGCAGCCGGACAGGGGGAACTAACTATGGCTACACCTTC,CASSRTGGTNYGYTF
NA,TRBV5-1,TRBJ1-3,NA,TGCGCCAGCAGATTTACAGATTCTTCTGGAAACACCATACATTTT,CASRFTDSSGNTIHF
NA,TRBV5-1,TRBJ2-7,NA,TGCGCCAGCAGCTTGGATCGGGGGTACTACGAGCAGTACTTC,CASSLDRGYYEQYF
NA,TRBV5-1,TRBJ1-1,NA,TGCGCCAGCAGCTTGGAGATCGGGGCCGGGAACACTGAAGCTTTCTTT,CASSLEIGAGNTEAFF
NA,TRBV18,TRBJ2-5,NA,TGTGCCAGCTCAACGTCTAGGGGACCACAAGAGACCCAGTACTTC,CASSTSRGPQETQYF
NA,TRBV18,TRBJ1-1,NA,TGTGCCAGCTCACCCCTGGCGAACACTGAAGCTTTCTTT,CASSPLANTEAFF
NA,TRBV18,TRBJ1-3,NA,TGTGCCAGCTCACCGGCCTCTGGAAACACCATATATTTT,CASSPASGNTIYF
NA,TRBV7-2,TRBJ1-2,NA,TGTGCCAGCAGCCGAATACCGGGACAAGTGGCCTTCTACTATGGCTACACCTTC,CASSRIPGQVAFYYGYTF
NA,TRBV7-2,TRBJ2-1,NA,TGTGCCAGCAGCTTAGTTAATGAGCAGTTCTTC,CASSLVNEQFF
NA,TRBV4-3,TRBJ1-6,NA,TGCGCCAGCAGCCAAGATATCGGCTCCTATAATTCACCCCTCCACTTT,CASSQDIGSYNSPLHF
TRBD2,TRBV5-1,TRBJ2-1,NA,TGCGCCAGCAGCCAGGGGACTAGCGGGGGGAATGAGCAGTTCTTC,CASSQGTSGGNEQFF